These 9 T cell receptor beta chains were sequenced from one sample in a study of a mutant IDH1 vaccine in newly diagnosed glioma. As for time point: week 35, safety follow-up. Doses of 300 ug of mutant IDH1 20-mer peptide were given with topical imiquimod. Sequencing was performed with immunoSEQ multiplex PCR; in TCRdb, only in-frame clones are kept and a portion is missing. This table has around 57,000 clones, roughly 80% appearing once. Antigens of these TCRs are unknown. This specimen was PBMCs, taken from a glioma patient whose treatment included an IDH1 peptide vaccine. These receptors were collected from a man aged 25-45 years with glioma.

The chain has TRBV27 and TRBJ2-7; TRBD2 agrees at 7 bases. There are 13 residues in the CDR3. Germline CDR1 and CDR2: MNHEY and SMNVEV (reference sequence). V lost 2 bases, J lost 7 bases, and 5 bases stayed unmatched. The DNA for the CDR3 is TGTGCCAGCAGTTTAGAGGACGGGAGGGAGCAGTACTTC. Its translation: CASSLEDGREQYF.

The V gene is TRBV11-1, the J gene TRBJ1-5; D unresolved. There are 13 residues in the CDR3. V lost 2 bases and J 2 bases, leaving 4 bases between the germline ends. The germline CDR1 and CDR2 sequences are SGHAT and FQDESV (reference sequence). CDR3 bases: TGTGCCAGCAGCTTAACCGGCAATCAGCCCCAGCATTTT. Residues: CASSLTGNQPQHF. Full variable domain (outside the CDR3, taken from reference TRBV11-1 and TRBJ1-5): EAEVAQSPRYKITEKSQAVAFWCDPISGHATLYWYRQILGQGPELLVQFQDESVVDDSQLPKDRFSAERLKGVDSTLKIQPAELGDSAMYLCASSLTGNQPQHFGDGTRLSIL.

CDR3 in amino acids: CASSIEEADTQYF. The CDR3 DNA is TGTGCCAGTAGTATAGAGGAAGCAGATACGCAGTATTTT. The V call is TRBV19, the J call TRBJ2-3; unclear D gene. The V end lost 0 bases, the J end lost 4 bases, and 5 bases lay between the germline ends. This CDR3 comprises 13 residues. Per germline, CDR1 LNHDA and CDR2 SQIVND (reference sequence). Looking up the rest from reference TRBV19 and TRBJ2-3 gives the full variable domain: DGGITQSPKYLFRKEGQNVTLSCEQNLNHDAMYWYRQDPGQGLRLIYYSQIVNDFQKGDIAEGYSVSREKKESFPLTVTSAQKNPTAFYLCASSIEEADTQYFGPGTRLTVL.

The J gene is TRBJ2-2, the V gene TRBV1; the DNA was not used to check the table's D call, TRBD1. TRBV1 is labeled a pseudogene. The CDR3 is 15 amino acids. The CDR3 coding sequence is TGCACCAGCAGCCAAGATTACACCTACACCGGGGAGCTGTTTTTT. Protein product: CTSSQDYTYTGELFF.

This clone was detected only once. V and J are TRBV18 and TRBJ1-1; D unresolved. CDR1 KGHSH and CDR2 LQKENI come from the germline V gene. V was pared by 2 bases and J by 4 bases, with 8 bases between. This CDR3 is built from 13 residues. The CDR3 DNA sequence: TGTGCCAGCTCACCAACGACGACCACTGAAGCTTTCTTT. The encoded protein is CASSPTTTTEAFF.

Worth noting for this clone: This is likely a read error, given that the CDR3 carries no conserved phenylalanine or tryptophan at its end. The DNA is left out, because the CDR3 cannot be placed on it with certainty; the CDR3 is given as TCRdb lists it. The rearrangement joins TRBV21-1 to TRBJ1-1; TRBD1, the table's D call, lacks a check against the DNA. TRBV21-1 is deemed a pseudogene. The CDR3 spans 10 residues, counting both ends. The CDR3 reads CASSEKRGGR.

This chain connects TRBV11-2 to TRBJ2-3, with D unresolved. V dropped 6 bases and J dropped 2 bases, with 15 bases sitting between them. There are 15 residues in the CDR3. Per the germline V gene, CDR1 is SGHAT and CDR2 is FQNNGV. CDR3 sequence reads: CASRAVVGYTDTQYF. Here the CDR3 DNA reads TGTGCCAGCAGAGCCGTAGTGGGATACACAGATACGCAGTATTTT.

In its sample, this clone was seen a few times. The V gene is TRBV29-1, the J gene TRBJ1-1; D gene uncertain. In germline, CDR1 is SQVTM, CDR2 ANQGSEA. The CDR3 totals 14 residues. Trimming removed 1 base at V and 1 base at J, with 10 bases between. The CDR3 reads CSVEGLAENTEAFF. The CDR3 DNA reads TGCAGCGTTGAAGGGTTGGCAGAGAACACTGAAGCTTTCTTT.

The chain is built from TRBV19 and TRBJ1-5; the D is unclear. Germline lookup yields CDR1 LNHDA and CDR2 SQIVND (reference sequence). V lost 4 bases and J 3 bases, leaving 10 bases between the germline ends. The CDR3 has 14 amino acids. The CDR3 DNA is TGTGCCAGTAGTACCCGACGGGTCAATCAGCCCCAGCATTTT. It translates to CASSTRRVNQPQHF.